This TCR beta chain was sequenced for a study of CD8+ T cells in alopecia areata. V lost 6 bases to trimming and J lost 6 bases, with 15 bases between them. Germline CDR1 MNHEY, CDR2 SMNVEV (reference sequence). There are 14 residues in the CDR3. After isolation, RNA underwent reverse transcription to generate cDNA as the sequencing template. Using immunoSEQ multiplex PCR, the repertoire was profiled, and TCRdb retains in-frame clones only, with some absent. Here the sample spans 100,000 to 120,000 clones, over 55% being singletons. The chain links TRBV27 to TRBJ2-4; maybe TRBD1 (5 bases). This clonotype was obtained from a human donor with alopecia areata. The sample comprised NKG2D-low CD8+ T cells sorted from blood. The DNA for the CDR3 is TGTGCCAGCAGGACTCAGGGATTGGGAAACATTCAGTACTTC. It codes for CASRTQGLGNIQYF.